The next 13 T cell receptor beta chains were all read from a single sample in a study of cytomegalovirus exposure and HLA in healthy donors. Data came from immunoSEQ multiplex PCR; TCRdb stores just in-frame clones and leaves some out. This sample yields some 200,000 clones, of which approximately 83% are seen a single time; approximately 3% belongs to the top ten. Sequenced sample: PBMCs. All receptors derive from a young woman in good health and CMV-seropositive.

This chain connects TRBV18 to TRBJ2-1; possible D gene TRBD2, 6 bases. V shed 3 bases and J shed 9 bases, with 18 bases lying between them. In germline, CDR1 is KGHSH, CDR2 LQKENI. This CDR3 is built from 15 residues. CDR3 protein: CASSPGSSEYAEQFF. CDR3 bases: TGTGCCAGCTCACCGGGTTCTAGCGAGTACGCTGAGCAGTTCTTC. Looking up the rest from reference TRBV18 and TRBJ2-1 gives the full variable domain: NAGVMQNPRHLVRRRGQEARLRCSPMKGHSHVYWYRQLPEEGLKFMVYLQKENIIDESGMPKERFSAEFPKEGPSILRIQQVVRGDSAAYFCASSPGSSEYAEQFFGPGTRLTVL.

This rearrangement joins TRBV4-3 to TRBJ1-1; D not resolved. V shed 3 bases and J shed 1 base, with 12 bases lying between them. CDR3 length: 15 residues. CDR1 is LGHNA, CDR2 YSLEER, per germline. The CDR3 DNA follows: TGCGCCAGCAGCCAGGGTGGAGGCACGAACACTGAAGCTTTCTTT. The encoded protein is CASSQGGGTNTEAFF.

V is TRBV6-5 and J is TRBJ1-2; 8 bases are shared with TRBD1. The CDR3 loop spans 14 amino acids. Germline CDR1 reads MNHEY; CDR2 reads SVGAGI. V dropped 5 bases and J dropped 2; count of bases not matched to a gene: 4. CDR3 amino acids: CASSLGQGNYGYTF. The DNA of the CDR3 is TGTGCCAGCAGTCTAGGACAGGGAAACTATGGCTACACCTTC.

This chain connects TRBV9 to TRBJ2-3; no clear D gene. The V end was cut by 0 bases, the J end by 4 bases, with 9 bases between. Germline CDR1 SGDLS, CDR2 YYNGEE. The CDR3 has 14 amino acids. The CDR3 DNA reads TGTGCCAGCAGCGTAGTTGCGATTGCAGATACGCAGTATTTT. Its protein is CASSVVAIADTQYF.

This clone was seen a few times. V gene TRBV25-1 combines with J gene TRBJ1-6; 8 nucleotides match TRBD1. Germline CDR1 and CDR2: MGHDK and SYGVNS. CDR3 length: 16 amino acids. V gave up 3 bases and J gave up 8 bases; unmatched junction bases: 9. CDR3 sequence (DNA): TGTGCCAGCAGTGAGAGCAGGGGGCTGGGGTATTCACCCCTCCACTTT. Its protein is CASSESRGLGYSPLHF.

The rearrangement joins TRBV7-8 to TRBJ1-2; D is unresolved. CDR3 length: 11 residues. Trimming stripped 2 bases from V and 7 bases from J, with 5 bases between. CDR1 SGHVS and CDR2 FQNEAQ come from the germline V gene. CDR3 nucleotides: TGTGCCAGCAGCTTAACTGGTGGCTACACCTTC. Its protein product is CASSLTGGYTF.

The chain links TRBV5-1 to TRBJ1-3; D is uncertain. The V end was cut by 4 bases, the J end by 0 bases, with 8 bases between. This CDR3 has 14 amino acids. From germline, CDR1 is SGHRS and CDR2 YFSETQ. This CDR3 reads CASSDSSSGNTIYF. Written as DNA, the CDR3 is TGCGCCAGCAGCGACTCCAGCTCTGGAAACACCATATATTTT.

As DNA, the CDR3 is TGTGCCAGCAGCCGGACAGCAATCACTGAAGCTTTCTTT. Translating it yields CASSRTAITEAFF. The genes are TRBV14 and TRBJ1-1; tentatively, D is TRBD1 (6 bases). Between the trimmed V and J ends, which lost 4 bases and 4 bases, there was a span of 10 bases. Looked up from germline, CDR1 is SGHDN and CDR2 is FVKESK. The CDR3 is 13 amino acids.

The CDR3 sequence is CASSQTFRGTEAFF. Here the CDR3 DNA reads TGCGCCAGCAGCCAAACCTTCCGGGGAACTGAAGCTTTCTTT. V gene TRBV4-1 combines with J gene TRBJ1-1; D remains ambiguous. V shed 2 bases and J shed 5 bases, with 12 bases lying between them. This CDR3 contains 14 residues. CDR1 and CDR2 (germline): MGHRA, YSYEKL.

The rearrangement links TRBV7-6 to TRBJ2-3; tentative D call: TRBD1 (5 bases). The CDR3 runs to 13 residues. Trimming shortened V by 4 bases and J by 3 bases, and 8 bases separated the two germline ends. Germline values: CDR1 SGHVS, CDR2 FNYEAQ. CDR3 nucleotides: TGTGCCAGCAGCTCCTACAGGACAGATACGCAGTATTTT. It encodes CASSSYRTDTQYF.

V and J are TRBV9 and TRBJ1-1, with D maybe TRBD1 (5 bases). Germline values: CDR1 SGDLS, CDR2 YYNGEE. Trimming left V 0 bases short and J 0 bases short, with 9 bases between. The CDR3 consists of 15 residues. Here the CDR3 DNA reads TGTGCCAGCAGCGTAGATGGGGCTTTGAACACTGAAGCTTTCTTT. Translating it yields CASSVDGALNTEAFF.

This chain connects TRBV6-5 to TRBJ2-5; no clear D gene. Germline CDR1 reads MNHEY; CDR2 reads SVGAGI. The CDR3 totals 13 residues. The ends were cut back, 4 bases at V and 3 bases at J, with 9 bases in the middle. The CDR3 reads CASSLGAKETQYF. The CDR3 nucleotides read TGTGCCAGCAGTTTAGGAGCCAAAGAGACCCAGTACTTC.

CDR3 sequence: CASSDSASGGANTQYF. As DNA, the CDR3 is TGTGCCAGCAGTGACTCGGCTAGCGGGGGGGCAAATACGCAGTATTTT. The chain uses TRBV6-4 and TRBJ2-3, with 12 nucleotides matching TRBD2. J gave up 7 bases and V 0 bases, and 5 bases lay outside the gene matches. This CDR3 contains 16 residues. Germline V gene sequence: CDR1 MRHNA, CDR2 SNTAGT.